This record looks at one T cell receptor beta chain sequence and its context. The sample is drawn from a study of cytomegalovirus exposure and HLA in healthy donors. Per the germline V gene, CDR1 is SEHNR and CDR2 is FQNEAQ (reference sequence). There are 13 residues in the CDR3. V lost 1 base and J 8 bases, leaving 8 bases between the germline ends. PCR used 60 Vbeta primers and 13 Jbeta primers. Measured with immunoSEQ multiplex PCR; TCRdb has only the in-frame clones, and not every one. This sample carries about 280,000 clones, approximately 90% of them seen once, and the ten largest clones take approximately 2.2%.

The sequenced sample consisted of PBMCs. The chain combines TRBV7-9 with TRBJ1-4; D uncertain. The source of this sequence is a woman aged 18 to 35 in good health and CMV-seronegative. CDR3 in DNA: TGTGCCAGCAGCTTAGAACCGACAGAAAAACTGTTTTTT. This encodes CASSLEPTEKLFF.